This T cell receptor beta chain originates from a study of T cells in Graves' hyperthyroidism and ophthalmopathy. Per the germline V gene, CDR1 is MNHNS and CDR2 is SASEGT. The V and J ends lost 5 bases and 3 bases respectively, with 11 bases between them. This CDR3 has 13 residues. What was amplified from RNA transcripts were TCR beta CDR3 regions. An initial round of RT-PCR targeting the TCR CDR3 relied on the HTBI primer set. TCRdb recomputed calls from the multiplex PCR reads with MiXCR, one row per CDR3 protein. The sample holds 500,000 or so distinct CDR3 sequences, under 20% seen once. Exclusion followed for patients with uncontrolled infection, other autoimmune disease, pregnancy or lactation.

Sequences were obtained from blood. The chain carries TRBV6-1 and TRBJ2-7; D gene unclear. This clonotype originated in a woman under 30 with Graves' ophthalmopathy. The CDR3 sequence: CASSPFENYEQYF. As DNA, the CDR3 is TGTGCCAGCAGTCCCTTTGAAAACTACGAGCAGTACTTC.